One and the same sample provided the 26 T cell receptor beta chains below, sequenced in a study of breast tumors, draining lymph nodes, adjacent tissues (TCRdb year 2016). The library was made by multiplex PCR. TCRdb shows the sequencer as Illumina HiSeq 2000. TCRdb's own reprocessing of the public reads used fastp at Q25 and MiXCR and kept productive beta chains. Duplicate CDR3 protein sequences are folded into a single record with the most common DNA and genes. Recorded for this sample are 15,000 to 20,000 distinct CDR3 sequences; roughly 63% of them occurred a single time. In total, the top ten clones hold approximately 18% of the sample. Sequences were obtained from tumor-adjacent breast tissue. The source is a female donor with breast cancer. Some clones in this sample may be carry-over from other donors' samples.

The genes are TRBV4-1 and TRBJ2-1, with 7 bases matching TRBD2. CDR3 length equals 14 residues. Per germline, CDR1 MGHRA and CDR2 YSYEKL. The J segment lost 4 bases and the V segment lost 4 bases, leaving 4 bases of the junction unmatched. In DNA, the CDR3 is TGCGCCAGCAGCCCCCTAGCGGTGTACAATGAGCAGTTCTTC. It yields the protein CASSPLAVYNEQFF.

A word on this clonotype: Since no conserved phenylalanine or tryptophan closes the CDR3, a read error is the likely cause. The V gene is TRBV28, the J gene TRBJ1-1; D perhaps matches TRBD1 (6 bases). Germline V CDR1 and CDR2: MDHEN, SYDVKM. V lost 4 bases and J lost 4, with 13 bases in between. The CDR3 sequence is 14 residues long. CDR3 nucleotides: TGTGCCAGCAGTTCCCCTCAGGGGAGCACTGAAGCTTTCTTG. Residues: CASSSPQGSTEAFL.

Sample share makes this clonotype medium-sized. The gene calls are TRBV30 and TRBJ1-6; D may be TRBD1 (6 bases). Per germline, CDR1 GTSNPN and CDR2 SVGIG (reference sequence). V was trimmed by 0 bases and J by 7 bases, leaving 7 bases between them. This CDR3 has 13 residues. Written as DNA, the CDR3 is TGTGCCTGGAGTGTCGGGACAAATTCACCCCTCCACTTT. The encoded protein is CAWSVGTNSPLHF.

This clonotype was seen repeatedly, ten times or more. The chain links TRBV4-3 to TRBJ1-3, with D unclear. The CDR3 is 13 residues long. V was clipped by 6 bases and J by 7 bases, with 13 bases between them. Germline-derived CDR1 and CDR2 are LGHNA and YSLEER. This chain's CDR3 is CASSPKPFNTIYF. CDR3 bases: TGCGCCAGCAGTCCGAAGCCATTTAACACCATATATTTT.

Relative to its sample, this clonotype is medium-sized. The chain recombines TRBV5-1 with TRBJ1-6; no clear D. Trimming pared 1 base from V and 7 bases from J, leaving 3 bases between. This CDR3 has 12 amino acids. CDR1 and CDR2 from the germline V gene are SGHRS and YFSETQ. The CDR3 region is CASSLMNSPLHF. The CDR3 DNA sequence: TGCGCCAGCAGCTTGATGAATTCACCCCTCCACTTT. Combining the CDR3 with reference TRBV5-1 and TRBJ1-6 gives the whole variable domain KAGVTQTPRYLIKTRGQQVTLSCSPISGHRSVSWYQQTPGQGLQFLFEYFSETQRNKGNFPGRFSGRQFSNSRSEMNVSTLELGDSALYLCASSLMNSPLHFGNGTRLTVT.

This sequence joins TRBV20-1 and TRBJ1-6, with 11 bases identical to TRBD1. Germline loops: CDR1 DFQATT, CDR2 SNEGSKA (reference sequence). With V trimmed by 0 bases and J by 1 base, 5 bases remained unmatched. The CDR3 is 18 amino acids. The CDR3 bases are TGCAGTGCTAGAGATTGGACAGGGGGCACTTCCTATAATTCACCCCTCCACTTT. Its translation: CSARDWTGGTSYNSPLHF.

The chain links TRBV25-1 to TRBJ2-1; possibly TRBD1 for D (6 bases). The V gene's germline CDR1 is MGHDK and CDR2 SYGVNS. V lost 7 bases to trimming and J lost 4 bases, with 17 bases between them. The CDR3 spans 15 residues. In DNA form, the CDR3 reads TGTGCCAGCACCCCCGAAGGGGGAAGGTACAATGAGCAGTTCTTC. This codes for CASTPEGGRYNEQFF.

This clonotype is categorized as medium-sized. This chain connects TRBV7-9 to TRBJ2-3; D is perhaps TRBD2 (6 bases). Germline CDR1 is SEHNR and CDR2 is FQNEAQ (reference sequence). CDR3 size: 17 residues. Trimming removed 1 base at V and 1 base at J, with 15 bases between. CDR3 residues: CASSLGRAGSRTDTQYF. CDR3 nucleotide sequence: TGTGCCAGCAGCTTAGGGCGGGCGGGGTCACGCACAGATACGCAGTATTTT.

Relative to its sample, this clonotype is medium-sized. The chain links TRBV7-2 to TRBJ1-4; D is uncertain. The CDR3 has 14 amino acids. V lost 1 base to trimming and J lost 3 bases, with 6 bases between them. The germline CDR1 and CDR2 sequences are SGHTA and FQGNSA. The CDR3 here is CASSLGGANEKLFF. The CDR3 DNA sequence: TGTGCCAGCAGCTTAGGGGGTGCTAATGAAAAACTGTTTTTT.

This clonotype was seen only once. The V gene is TRBV7-9, the J gene TRBJ2-1; D may be TRBD1 (5 bases). The CDR3 length is 15 residues. Germline lookup yields CDR1 SEHNR and CDR2 FQNEAQ (reference sequence). The germline V and J ends were trimmed by 0 bases and 6 bases, with 12 bases remaining between them. The CDR3 loop is CASSLAAGKGNEQFF. CDR3 in DNA: TGTGCCAGCAGCTTAGCGGCAGGGAAAGGCAATGAGCAGTTCTTC.

This clonotype occurred a few times. The genes are TRBV12-3 or TRBV12-4 and TRBJ2-5; D ambiguous. V lost 6 bases, J lost 0 bases, and 14 bases lay in between. The CDR3 sequence is 15 residues long. CDR3 in DNA: TGTGCCAGCAGCCCAACGGCAGGCGACCAAGAGACCCAGTACTTC. Translation gives CASSPTAGDQETQYF.

This chain connects TRBV20-1 to TRBJ2-5; TRBD2 agrees at 7 bases. The V gene end was trimmed by 3 bases and the J gene end by 2 bases; junction bases not matched to a gene: 18. Germline CDR1 and CDR2: DFQATT and SNEGSKA (reference sequence). This CDR3 is 18 amino acids long. The CDR3 DNA reads as TGCAGTGCTAGGGGTCTAGCGGACTCGAGGACTCTGCAAGAGACCCAGTACTTC. Protein product: CSARGLADSRTLQETQYF.

The rearrangement links TRBV25-1 to TRBJ1-4, with D maybe TRBD1 (5 bases). The CDR3 runs to 17 residues. V shed 4 bases and J shed 0 bases, with 15 bases lying between them. CDR1 is MGHDK and CDR2 is SYGVNS in the germline V gene. CDR3 protein: CASSVGGKLATNEKLFF. In nucleotides, the CDR3 is TGTGCCAGCAGTGTCGGGGGAAAACTCGCAACTAATGAAAAACTGTTTTTT.

The DNA of the CDR3 is TGTGCCAGCGCTCAGGGTTCTGTTTACGAGCAGTACTTC. This translates into CASAQGSVYEQYF. J is TRBJ2-7 and V is TRBV6-6; D is perhaps TRBD1 (5 bases). V was pared by 8 bases and J by 4 bases, with 15 bases between. Germline V gives CDR1 MNHNY, CDR2 SVGAGI (reference sequence). The CDR3 is 13 amino acids.

This sequence joins TRBV7-9 and TRBJ2-5; D is unclear. CDR3 size: 14 residues. V lost 2 bases and J lost 5, with 12 bases in between. The germline gives CDR1 SEHNR, CDR2 FQNEAQ (reference sequence). The CDR3: CASSLLTGGETQYF. CDR3 nucleotides: TGTGCCAGCAGCTTATTGACGGGCGGCGAGACCCAGTACTTC.

This clonotype was observed a few times. The V call is TRBV10-1, the J call TRBJ1-1; no definite D call. CDR1 and CDR2 (germline): WNHNN, SYGVQD (reference sequence). V was trimmed by 3 bases and J by 5 bases, leaving 16 bases between them. The CDR3 spans 15 residues. CDR3 loop: CASSELPEGRTEAFF. The CDR3 bases are TGCGCCAGCAGTGAACTTCCTGAGGGAAGGACTGAAGCTTTCTTT.

The chain joins TRBV27 to TRBJ2-2; 7 bases align to TRBD2. Germline V gene data show CDR1 as MNHEY and CDR2 as SMNVEV (reference sequence). After removal of 11 bases from V and 5 bases from J, the junction contained 11 bases not matched to a gene. The CDR3 spans 14 residues. This CDR3 reads CACNGGTVTGELFF. The CDR3 DNA sequence: TGTGCCTGCAACGGGGGGACTGTAACCGGGGAGCTGTTTTTT.

V is TRBV20-1 and J is TRBJ2-7; D gene uncertain. CDR1 is DFQATT, CDR2 SNEGSKA, per germline (reference sequence). Deletions cut 3 bases from V and 4 bases from J, with 7 bases between. The CDR3 length is 11 residues. DNA of the CDR3: TGCAGTGCTAGCCGACAATACGAGCAGTACTTC. This translates into CSASRQYEQYF.

This clonotype was observed at least ten times. This may arise from a read error, as a much more abundant clone is one base away. J is TRBJ1-2 and V is TRBV20-1; TRBD1 aligns across 8 bases. Germline loops: CDR1 DFQATT, CDR2 SNEGSKA (reference sequence). The CDR3 runs to 15 residues. CDR3: CSARETGERSYGYPF. As DNA, the CDR3 is TGCAGTGCTAGAGAGACAGGGGAGAGGTCCTATGGCTACCCCTTC.

Note on this clonotype: The junction does not match germline at one end; this may be a read error. The chain recombines TRBV7-2 with TRBJ1-2; tentatively, D is TRBD1 (5 bases). Germline CDR1 SGHTA, CDR2 FQGNSA. The length of the CDR3 is 15 residues. CDR3 region: CASSLAGPFNHGYPF. The DNA of the CDR3 is TGTGCCAGCAGCTTAGCGGGACCTTTCAACCATGGCTACCCCTTC.

The sample holds many counts of this clonotype. V and J are TRBV9 and TRBJ1-1, with TRBD1 as a possible D gene (5 bases). This CDR3 contains 14 residues. The V gene's germline CDR1 is SGDLS and CDR2 YYNGEE. The V gene lost 0 bases and the J gene lost 2 bases, with 8 bases spanning the gap. This CDR3 is CASSVGQFNTEAFF. The CDR3 nucleotides read TGTGCCAGCAGCGTAGGACAGTTCAACACTGAAGCTTTCTTT.

As regards this clonotype: Here the CDR3 omits its conserved ending phenylalanine or tryptophan, so a read error is the likely source. This sequence joins TRBV20-1 and TRBJ2-7; D is perhaps TRBD2 (7 bases). The germline V gene has CDR1 DFQATT and CDR2 SNEGSKA (reference sequence). The V gene lost 0 bases and the J gene lost 6 bases, with 15 bases spanning the gap. This CDR3 has 14 residues. The CDR3 DNA is TGCAGTGCTAGAGAAGGGGCGGGGGCCTCCGAGCAGTACCTC. It is translated as CSAREGAGASEQYL.

The rearrangement uses TRBV9 and TRBJ2-1; 13 bases are a match to TRBD2. The V and J ends lost 0 bases and 5 bases, in that order; junction bases with no gene match: 8. CDR3 size: 18 residues. Germline CDR1 and CDR2: SGDLS and YYNGEE. CDR3: CASSVEGWGTSGDNEQFF. In DNA form, the CDR3 reads TGTGCCAGCAGCGTAGAGGGGTGGGGGACTAGCGGGGACAATGAGCAGTTCTTC. Combining the CDR3 with reference TRBV9 and TRBJ2-1 gives the whole variable domain DSGVTQTPKHLITATGQRVTLRCSPRSGDLSVYWYQQSLDQGLQFLIQYYNGEERAKGNILERFSAQQFPDLHSELNLSSLELGDSALYFCASSVEGWGTSGDNEQFFGPGTRLTVL.

This clonotype rates as medium-sized. This chain joins TRBV2 and TRBJ1-5; D unclear. With 7 bases removed from V and 1 base from J, the gap between germline ends came to 14 bases. CDR3 length equals 15 residues. The germline V gene has CDR1 SNHLY and CDR2 FYNNEI. The DNA of the CDR3 is TGTGCCAGCATGGAAATCAGATTAAGCAATCAGCCCCAGCATTTT. The encoded protein is CASMEIRLSNQPQHF.

CDR3 bases: TGCAGCGTTGAGGAGAGGATGGATACGCAGTATTTT. Protein product: CSVEERMDTQYF. The V and J genes are TRBV29-1 and TRBJ2-3; D is undetermined. With 3 bases removed from V and 6 bases from J, the gap between germline ends came to 10 bases. CDR3 length equals 12 residues. Germline V gene lookup returns CDR1 SQVTM and CDR2 ANQGSEA.

At least ten counts were recorded for this clonotype. Being one base from a much bigger clone, this may be a read error. The chain employs TRBV11-2 and TRBJ1-2; D call uncertain. V lost 0 bases and J 8 bases, leaving 13 bases between the germline ends. Germline-derived CDR1 and CDR2 are SGHAT and FQNNGV. This CDR3 is 14 amino acids long. For the CDR3, the DNA is TGTGCCAGCAGCTTAGACCGGACCCCATTCGGCTACACCTTC. Its protein is CASSLDRTPFGYTF.